These T cell receptor beta chains were read from a single sample in a study of blood T cell repertoires in COVID-19. The table came from immunoSEQ multiplex PCR; TCRdb's copy has only in-frame clones and leaves some out. Seen here are approximately 430,000 clones, just over 85% observed once, and the top ten hold roughly 1.4%. The sample was peripheral blood. All receptors derive from a woman aged 30 to 39 with active or convalescent COVID-19. The conserved cysteine and the conserved F or W are not part of the CDR3 here.

TRBJ2-1	TRBV28	AIAGPSYNEQF
TRBJ2-1	TRBV6-5	ASSSLAGGEHEQF
TRBJ1-1	TRBV5-4	ASSLPGQRPNTEAF
TRBJ2-4	TRBV2	ASSEVPGTDIQY
TRBJ1-4	TRBV7-9	ASTKSQGATNEKLF
TRBJ1-4	TRBV18	ASSPVVGHRNEKLF
TRBJ2-2	TRBV7-9	ASTGAGELF
TRBJ2-3	TRBV12-3/TRBV12-4	ASSLGTPVTQY
TRBJ2-1	TRBV16	ASSHPSGSNNEQF
TRBJ1-5	TRBV27	ASSFGQHQPQH
TRBJ2-1	TRBV5-6	ASSLDGTSQNEQF
TRBJ2-2	TRBV5-4	ASSDPSGGTTGELF
TRBJ2-1	TRBV5-8	ASSWPLFKTNEQF
TRBJ2-7	TRBV7-8	ASSPARNAYEQY
TRBJ2-3	TRBV29-1	SVRTSGGTDTQY
TRBJ1-4	TRBV5-5	ASSLVRSTNEKLF
TRBJ1-5	TRBV5-1	ASSLGQWGAEPQH
TRBJ1-1	TRBV10-3	AIRDSTNTEAF
TRBJ1-2	TRBV30	AWIRTGEGGYT
TRBJ2-3	TRBV18	ASSPESGRDSTDTQY
TRBJ1-6	TRBV3-1/TRBV3-2	ASSRGTTSPLH
TRBJ2-7	TRBV6-1	ASSDPRTGTYEQY
TRBJ1-3	TRBV6-6	ASRPQGSGNTIY
TRBJ1-3	TRBV5-8	ASSLAAGVEVPIY
TRBJ1-6	TRBV6-5	AAGGQGSPLH
TRBJ1-1	TRBV11-2	ASSPGTTLRGTEAF
TRBJ1-6	TRBV4-1	ASSQSRDRALNSPLH
TRBJ1-1	TRBV27	ASSFSLAQVGTEAF
TRBJ2-1	TRBV5-1	ASSLSRGGYNEQF
TRBJ1-1	TRBV27	ASSLSGGSGTEAF
TRBJ2-7	TRBV19	ASSPLQGVDEQY
TRBJ1-2	TRBV3-1/TRBV3-2	ASSQVNSYGYT
TRBJ2-1	TRBV11-1	ASSPGLAGVNEQF
TRBJ2-7	TRBV7-9	ASSSRLREYEQY
TRBJ2-7	TRBV24-1	ATSDLPSVRVPVKGRAYEQY
TRBJ1-3	TRBV6-5	ASSENAGNTIY
TRBJ2-7	TRBV5-5	ASGIGTQTYEQY
TRBJ2-1	TRBV19	ASSTLDRVELNEQF
TRBJ1-5	TRBV27	ASSLSSTGQLLKHSNQPQH
TRBJ2-3	TRBV6-5	ASRDRGRADTQY
TRBJ1-3	TRBV11-2	ASSLISRGSSGNTIY
TRBJ2-5	TRBV11-2	ASSFQRGSAETQY
TRBJ1-3	TRBV5-5	ASSLGLSGNTIY
TRBJ1-1	TRBV9	ASSVAQGNTEAF
TRBJ1-5	TRBV19	ASSNPGVVSNQPQH
TRBJ1-2	TRBV19	ASSRYRGIYGYT
TRBJ1-4	TRBV29-1	SASVYGDNEKLF
TRBJ1-1	TRBV27	ASSLSGGEHTEAF
TRBJ1-1	TRBV6-5	ASSPYPNPGREAF
TRBJ2-2	TRBV5-1	ASSSLGGTGGTGELF